This record looks at one T cell receptor (beta chain) sequence and its context. The source of the sample is a study of control samples from healthy donors and cancer patients. The data were produced by immunoSEQ multiplex PCR, yet TCRdb's version contains in-frame clones alone and is incomplete. Here the sample spans around 93,000 clones, roughly 90% being singletons. The CDR3 has 16 residues. V shed 4 bases and J 0 bases; nucleotides not matched to a gene: 9. Germline V gene sequence: CDR1 MNHNS, CDR2 SASEGT. The receptor was isolated from a human donor in good health. The donor label of this sample is uncertain. This rearrangement joins TRBV6-1 to TRBJ2-7; 7 bases are shared with TRBD1. Sequencing was performed on blood. The CDR3 DNA sequence: TGTGCCAGCAGTGCTAAGGGGACAGCGAGCTCCTACGAGCAGTACGTC. Amino acid sequence: CASSAKGTASSYEQYV.